The present entry profiles one T cell receptor beta chain with its context. CDR3 size: 17 residues. The germline V and J ends were trimmed by 0 bases and 5 bases, with 19 bases remaining between them. Looked up from germline, CDR1 is SGHTA and CDR2 is FQGNSA. The data belong to a study of blood T cell repertoires in COVID-19. Study overall: COVID-19 samples collected from the United States, Italy and Spain covered acute and convalescent phases. PBMCs, B-cell-depleted T cells, or T cells were the source of the cDNA or gDNA that made up the material.

Original methodology: Nucleated cell number was recorded as an estimate derived from reference gene primer amplification. TCRdb's table, derived via immunoSEQ multiplex PCR, lists solely in-frame clones and lacks some. The DNA was the basis for D and trimming; V, J and clone size are from that table. The table records roughly 110,000 clones, about 84% of them present only once. Specimen: peripheral blood. The chain uses TRBV7-2 and TRBJ1-1; possible D gene TRBD1, 6 bases. This receptor was obtained from a woman aged 55-69 years with acute or convalescent COVID-19. CDR3 DNA: TGTGCCAGCAGCTTAGCGTTTTCGGGGGGCAGTCCGACTGAAGCTTTCTTT. This sequence encodes CASSLAFSGGSPTEAFF. Looking up the rest from reference TRBV7-2 and TRBJ1-1 gives the full variable domain: GAGVSQSPSNKVTEKGKDVELRCDPISGHTALYWYRQSLGQGLEFLIYFQGNSAPDKSGLPSDRFSAERTGGSVSTLTIQRTQQEDSAVYLCASSLAFSGGSPTEAFFGQGTRLTVV.